This T cell receptor (beta chain) was obtained from a study of blood T cell repertoires in COVID-19. This clone has only one observation. Method: immunoSEQ multiplex PCR; TCRdb's copy keeps in-frame clones and lacks some. The table has around 25,000 clones, roughly 74% seen once. CDR3 length: 16 residues. The V end was cut by 3 bases, the J end by 1 base, with 14 bases between. The V gene's germline CDR1 is KGHDR and CDR2 SFDVKD. The chain combines TRBV24-1 with TRBJ2-5; tentatively, D is TRBD2 (6 bases). This sequence was found in a man between 50 and 59 years old with COVID-19, enrolled during active disease. The sample was peripheral blood. This CDR3 is CATSDPRPGGQETQYF. The CDR3 DNA reads TGTGCCACCAGTGATCCACGCCCCGGGGGCCAAGAGACCCAGTACTTC.